These 11 T cell receptor beta chains were sequenced from one sample in a study of OX40 agonist ivuxolimab in advanced cancers. Sequencing was performed with immunoSEQ multiplex PCR; in TCRdb, only in-frame clones are kept and a portion is missing. Among about 34,000 clones listed, 80% to 95% were seen once. The material was CD4+ or CD8+ T cells sorted from blood, obtained in a trial of the OX40 agonist ivuxolimab. The origin of the receptors is an adult with an advanced solid tumor such as melanoma, head and neck, liver or kidney cancer.

The CDR3 loop is CASSQEKTSGLINEQFF. The CDR3 DNA reads TGCGCCAGCAGCCAAGAAAAGACTAGCGGGTTAATAAATGAGCAGTTCTTC. The chain employs TRBV4-1 and TRBJ2-1, with TRBD2 matching over 10 bases. Unmatched junction bases numbered 9, after V lost 0 bases and J lost 7 bases. Germline CDR1 and CDR2: MGHRA and YSYEKL. The CDR3 has 17 residues.

The chain couples TRBV7-9 to TRBJ2-3; D might be TRBD1 (5 bases). The germline CDR1 and CDR2 sequences are SEHNR and FQNEAQ (reference sequence). CDR3 length: 14 residues. V dropped 3 bases and J dropped 0 bases, with 7 bases sitting between them. CDR3 region: CASSFQGSTDTQYF. The CDR3 bases are TGTGCCAGCAGCTTTCAGGGAAGCACAGATACGCAGTATTTT.

J is TRBJ1-5 and V is TRBV7-2; a weak D match, TRBD1 (6 bases). CDR1 is SGHTA and CDR2 is FQGNSA in the germline V gene. With 5 bases removed from V and 7 bases from J, the gap between germline ends came to 12 bases. The CDR3 sequence is 13 residues long. Here the CDR3 reads CASSQDSRQPQHF. The CDR3 nucleotides read TGTGCCAGCAGCCAGGACAGCAGACAGCCCCAGCATTTT.

The chain has TRBV6-6 and TRBJ1-1; weak D call: TRBD1 (6 bases). Per the germline V gene, CDR1 is MNHNY and CDR2 is SVGAGI (reference sequence). V dropped 3 bases and J dropped 5 bases, with 19 bases sitting between them. CDR3 length: 16 residues. The CDR3 region is CASSYSGALWGTEAFF. The DNA of the CDR3 is TGTGCCAGCAGTTATTCAGGGGCGCTCTGGGGAACTGAAGCTTTCTTT.

This clone was recorded once. This chain connects TRBV6-1 to TRBJ2-7, with 8 bases that match TRBD2. The CDR3 contains 14 residues. Trimming took 7 bases from V and 5 from J; bases not matched to a gene: 10. Germline V gene sequence: CDR1 MNHNS, CDR2 SASEGT. This CDR3 reads CASNPGLGIDEQYF. CDR3 coding DNA: TGTGCCAGCAATCCGGGACTAGGGATTGACGAGCAGTACTTC.

This sequence joins TRBV6-1 and TRBJ2-1, with D possibly matching TRBD1 (6 bases). This CDR3 contains 13 residues. Trimming took off 2 bases at V and 12 bases at J, with 14 bases between the two ends. Germline loops: CDR1 MNHNS, CDR2 SASEGT. CDR3 region: CASSEWMVRGQFF. The CDR3 DNA reads as TGTGCCAGCAGTGAATGGATGGTCAGGGGGCAGTTCTTC.

The gene calls are TRBV11-1 and TRBJ2-1; 8 positions match TRBD1. Trimming at V came to 6 bases and at J to 5 bases, leaving 12 bases not matched to a gene. The CDR3 sequence is 16 residues long. CDR1 SGHAT and CDR2 FQDESV come from the germline V gene (reference sequence). In DNA form, the CDR3 reads TGTGCCAGCAGTTTTGGTGACAGGGGATTACACAATGAGCAGTTCTTC. Protein sequence: CASSFGDRGLHNEQFF.

CDR3 in amino acids: CASSLGRRGTGYGYTF. CDR3 DNA sequence: TGTGCCAGCAGTCTGGGACGGAGGGGGACCGGCTACGGCTACACCTTC. The chain couples TRBV28 to TRBJ1-2; D is possibly TRBD1 (6 bases). Trimming shortened V by 5 bases and J by 8 bases, and 24 bases separated the two germline ends. This CDR3 contains 16 residues. CDR1 is MDHEN, CDR2 SYDVKM, per germline.

The CDR3 DNA reads TGTGCCAGCAGTGTAGGACTAGCGGGGACCTACGAGCAGTACTTC. Translated, it gives CASSVGLAGTYEQYF. V gene TRBV2 combines with J gene TRBJ2-7; 12 positions agree with TRBD2. This CDR3 has 15 residues. Germline V lookup: CDR1 SNHLY, CDR2 FYNNEI. The J segment lost 2 bases and the V segment lost 4 bases, leaving 3 bases of the junction unmatched.

In DNA, the CDR3 is TGTGCCAGCAGCTTGGGTTGGGGGGATGCCTATGGCTACACCTTC. Translation gives CASSLGWGDAYGYTF. V usage is TRBV5-4 and J usage is TRBJ1-2, with D possibly being TRBD1 (5 bases). The CDR3 length is 15 residues. V lost 0 bases and J 4 bases, leaving 13 bases between the germline ends. Germline CDR1 reads SGHNT; CDR2 reads YYREEE (reference sequence). Full variable domain (missing parts from reference TRBV5-4 and TRBJ1-2): ETGVTQSPTHLIKTRGQQVTLRCSSQSGHNTVSWYQQALGQGPQFIFQYYREEENGRGNFPPRFSGLQFPNYSSELNVNALELDDSALYLCASSLGWGDAYGYTFGSGTRLTVV.

The J gene is TRBJ1-2, the V gene TRBV9; 7 positions match TRBD1. Germline V gives CDR1 SGDLS, CDR2 YYNGEE. The CDR3 contains 19 residues. With 2 bases clipped from V and 8 bases from J, the junction kept 24 bases outside the gene matches. The CDR3 coding sequence is TGTGCCAGCAGCGTGCAACCGGGGACAGCGGATTTCACCTGGGAGGGCTACACCTTC. Protein: CASSVQPGTADFTWEGYTF.